The TCR beta chain under discussion was sequenced for a study of T-cell reconstitution after alpha-beta-depleted transplantation in children. Study observations and caveats: Several hundred rapidly expanded clones from non-depleted graft cells reportedly supplied alpha-beta T cells about two months post-transplant.

There are a few counts of this clonotype. Its target is unknown. Preparing the TCRbeta library involved the use of unique molecular identifiers. Using its own MiXCR run on the PCR reads, TCRdb lists one record per CDR3 protein. The sample includes about a million distinct CDR3 sequences, about 29% of them seen just once. After removal of 3 bases from V and 1 base from J, the junction contained 4 bases not matched to a gene. The V gene's germline CDR1 is SEHNR and CDR2 FQNEAQ (reference sequence). The CDR3 consists of 15 residues. Sequencing used PBMCs, mostly from graft donor cells, obtained 360 days after TCRalphabeta/CD19-depleted stem cell transplant. This receptor was identified in a boy younger than two who had a stem cell transplant for SCID, so the T cells may come from the graft donor. The chain uses TRBV7-9 and TRBJ2-7, with 9 bases lining up with TRBD2. The DNA for the CDR3 is TGTGCCAGCAGCTTCCAGCGGGGGGAGTCCTACGAGCAGTACTTC. This sequence encodes CASSFQRGESYEQYF.